This TCR beta chain was recovered during a study of OX40 agonist ivuxolimab in advanced cancers. Broader study findings: Partial responders at 0.1-3.0 mg/kg showed near-lowest clonal expansion. Among expanded peripheral T cells, antigen specificity went undetermined.

With baseline, cycle 4 day 1, and cycle 7 day 1 as timepoints, blood was sampled. Germline V lookup: CDR1 LGHNA, CDR2 YNFKEQ. V lost 5 bases, J lost 4 bases, and 7 bases stayed unmatched. This CDR3 spans 14 amino acids. Points on this clone: The antigen is unknown.

TCRdb's copy holds only in-frame clones and misses some; the assay was immunoSEQ multiplex PCR. The sample holds tens of thousands of clones, approximately 86% seen once. The clonotype originates from an adult with an advanced solid tumor such as melanoma, head and neck, liver or kidney cancer. The gene calls are TRBV4-2 and TRBJ1-2; 7 bases line up with TRBD1. The sequencing used CD4+ or CD8+ T cells sorted from blood, collected in a trial of the OX40 agonist ivuxolimab. The CDR3 DNA follows: TGTGCCAGCAGCTTGGAAGGGGACAGCTATGGCTACACCTTC. Protein sequence: CASSLEGDSYGYTF.